Shown below are 27 T cell receptor beta chains from a single sample sequenced in a study of spatial heterogeneity in lung cancer. TCRdb fed the 5' RACE reads into MiXCR, producing one record per CDR3 protein. The sample shows fewer than 55,000 distinct CDR3 sequences, less than 9% of them seen only once. Time point meaning: blood at routine non-recurrence follow-up after resection. Sequencing of whole RNA from tumor, nontumor lung or frozen PBMC involved no sorting. Sequences were derived from PBMCs, sampled at follow-up. These receptors originate from a female donor with early-stage non-small cell lung cancer.

This clonotype appeared many times. This chain joins TRBV4-3 and TRBJ1-5; 8 bases align to TRBD1. V lost 0 bases and J lost 0; bases outside the gene matches: 7. This CDR3 contains 18 residues. The germline CDR1 and CDR2 sequences are LGHNA and YSLEER. Here the CDR3 reads CASSQEAGGLLSNQPQHF. The CDR3 nucleotides are TGCGCCAGCAGCCAAGAGGCAGGGGGCCTACTTAGCAATCAGCCCCAGCATTTT.

This clonotype was seen many times. The genes are TRBV5-1 and TRBJ2-7; D gene ambiguous. The length of the CDR3 is 12 residues. Germline V lookup: CDR1 SGHRS, CDR2 YFSETQ. V lost 5 bases and J lost 3, with 9 bases in between. CDR3 coding DNA: TGCGCCAGCAGTGCTCCTATCTACGAGCAGTACTTC. It translates to CASSAPIYEQYF. The complete variable domain, with remaining parts taken from reference TRBV5-1 and TRBJ2-7, reads KAGVTQTPRYLIKTRGQQVTLSCSPISGHRSVSWYQQTPGQGLQFLFEYFSETQRNKGNFPGRFSGRQFSNSRSEMNVSTLELGDSALYLCASSAPIYEQYFGPGTRLTVT.

The genes are TRBV19 and TRBJ1-6, with 7 bases identical to TRBD1. The CDR3 has 14 residues. Looked up from germline, CDR1 is LNHDA and CDR2 is SQIVND (reference sequence). V was clipped by 5 bases and J by 5 bases; unmatched bases: 3. CDR3 coding DNA: TGTGCCAGTAGTCCCGGGACAGATAATTCACCCCTCCACTTT. Its translation is CASSPGTDNSPLHF.

This clonotype has at least ten counts. This chain joins TRBV28 and TRBJ2-1; TRBD1 is a possible D gene (5 bases). CDR1 is MDHEN, CDR2 SYDVKM, per germline. The CDR3 is 13 residues long. V was shortened by 2 bases and J by 6 bases, with 8 bases between the two germline ends. This CDR3 reads CASSLGAPNEQFF. CDR3 in DNA: TGTGCCAGCAGTTTAGGGGCCCCCAATGAGCAGTTCTTC.

This clonotype was counted between two and nine times. The chain employs TRBV7-9 and TRBJ1-4; D is undetermined. Germline V CDR1 and CDR2: SEHNR, FQNEAQ (reference sequence). The CDR3 loop spans 14 amino acids. Deletions cut 8 bases from V and 4 bases from J, with 14 bases between. CDR3 protein: CASGQTANNEKLFF. As DNA, the CDR3 is TGTGCCAGCGGCCAAACAGCTAATAATGAAAAACTGTTTTTT.

This clonotype showed up many times. J is TRBJ2-5 and V is TRBV11-2; 7 positions match TRBD1. The CDR3 totals 15 residues. Unmatched junction bases numbered 9, after V lost 7 bases and J lost 1 base. Germline V gene sequence: CDR1 SGHAT, CDR2 FQNNGV. CDR3 amino acids: CASTTWGQFQETQYF. Here the CDR3 DNA reads TGTGCCAGCACCACTTGGGGACAGTTCCAAGAGACCCAGTACTTC.

In its sample, this clonotype was seen many times. V usage is TRBV4-2 and J usage is TRBJ2-1; 7 bases match TRBD2. Looked up from germline, CDR1 is LGHNA and CDR2 is YNFKEQ. This CDR3 comprises 15 residues. J was trimmed by 4 bases and V by 3 bases; bases with no gene match: 6. The CDR3 region is CASSQGGDPYNEQFF. CDR3 sequence (DNA): TGTGCCAGCAGCCAGGGGGGGGATCCATACAATGAGCAGTTCTTC.

This clonotype was observed at least ten times. The chain has TRBV29-1 and TRBJ1-1; D is ambiguous. The V end lost 7 bases, the J end lost 6 bases, and 9 bases lay between the germline ends. CDR1 and CDR2 (germline): SQVTM, ANQGSEA. This CDR3 comprises 10 residues. CDR3 coding DNA: TGCAGCGCCCGTGTCCCTGAAGCTTTCTTT. It specifies CSARVPEAFF. Full variable domain (rest looked up from reference TRBV29-1 and TRBJ1-1): SAVISQKPSRDICQRGTSLTIQCQVDSQVTMMFWYRQQPGQSLTLIATANQGSEATYESGFVIDKFPISRPNLTFSTLTVSNMSPEDSSIYLCSARVPEAFFGQGTRLTVV.

This clonotype was seen many times. The rearrangement links TRBV20-1 to TRBJ1-6, with a possible D match to TRBD1 (5 bases). Trimming cost V 4 bases and J 7 bases, with 14 bases left between them. This CDR3 spans 14 amino acids. Germline CDR1 DFQATT, CDR2 SNEGSKA (reference sequence). The CDR3 is CSATPGRNNSPLHF. The CDR3 DNA is TGCAGTGCTACGCCAGGGAGAAACAATTCACCCCTCCACTTT.

The table lists this clonotype with many counts. This chain joins TRBV12-3 or TRBV12-4 and TRBJ1-5; D remains unclear. V was cut by 3 bases and J by 1 base, with 16 bases left in between. The CDR3 consists of 17 residues. The CDR3 nucleotides are TGTGCCAGCAGTTTTTTGCTCACGGAGCAGAGCAATCAGCCCCAGCATTTT. Encoded protein: CASSFLLTEQSNQPQHF.

This clonotype was seen ten or more times. The chain recombines TRBV7-8 with TRBJ1-5; no definite D call. Between the trimmed V and J ends, which lost 5 bases and 11 bases, there was a span of 19 bases. This CDR3 spans 14 amino acids. From germline, CDR1 is SGHVS and CDR2 FQNEAQ. This chain's CDR3 is CASSRNPQSQAQHF. In nucleotides, the CDR3 is TGTGCCAGCAGCCGAAACCCCCAGTCCCAGGCCCAGCATTTT.

This clonotype has at least ten counts. V is TRBV10-1 and J is TRBJ2-1; D may be TRBD2 (5 bases). CDR1 WNHNN and CDR2 SYGVQD come from the germline V gene (reference sequence). Trimming stripped 3 bases from V and 9 bases from J, with 24 bases between. CDR3 size: 17 residues. The CDR3, as DNA: TGCGCCAGCAGTGATGACCCAACTAGTTTTAGCGTCGGTGAGCAGTTCTTC. Encoded protein: CASSDDPTSFSVGEQFF.

V and J are TRBV6-1 and TRBJ2-5, with D uncertain. The V gene's germline CDR1 is MNHNS and CDR2 SASEGT. This CDR3 contains 14 residues. The V and J ends lost 0 bases and 0 bases respectively, with 5 bases between them. The CDR3 DNA sequence: TGTGCCAGCAGTGAAGCCTGGTACCAAGAGACCCAGTACTTC. Protein: CASSEAWYQETQYF.

The chain carries TRBV12-5 and TRBJ2-5; 7 nucleotides line up with TRBD1. The CDR3 totals 13 residues. V was clipped by 5 bases and J by 7 bases; unmatched bases: 7. Germline V CDR1 and CDR2: LGHNT, FRNRAP. Here the CDR3 reads CASGPGQPGTQYF. The CDR3 bases are TGTGCTAGTGGTCCGGGACAGCCAGGGACCCAGTACTTC.

The chain combines TRBV12-3 or TRBV12-4 with TRBJ2-3; TRBD2 is a possible D gene (6 bases). V lost 6 bases, J lost 3 bases, and 19 bases lay in between. This CDR3 is built from 16 residues. CDR3 nucleotides: TGTGCCAGCAGCCCCACACTAGTTGGGGGGACAGATACGCAGTATTTT. This codes for CASSPTLVGGTDTQYF.

The chain has TRBV18 and TRBJ1-6; D unresolved. This CDR3 region has 15 residues. V shed 4 bases and J shed 11 bases, with 18 bases lying between them. Germline V lookup: CDR1 KGHSH, CDR2 LQKENI. The CDR3 sequence: CASSHLDDLTTPLHF. In DNA, the CDR3 is TGTGCCAGCTCACATTTAGACGACTTGACAACACCCCTCCACTTT.

This clonotype was counted many times. This chain uses TRBV20-1 with TRBJ2-2; perhaps TRBD1 as D (6 bases). This CDR3 has 15 residues. Germline V gene sequence: CDR1 DFQATT, CDR2 SNEGSKA (reference sequence). Trimming took off 1 base at V and 5 bases at J, with 14 bases between the two ends. CDR3 sequence reads: CSARVPGVGTGELFF. Written as DNA, the CDR3 is TGCAGTGCTAGAGTTCCAGGGGTGGGTACCGGGGAGCTGTTTTTT.

This clonotype was seen ten or more times. The V call is TRBV10-2, the J call TRBJ2-2, with D unclear. Germline CDR1 and CDR2: WSHSY and SAAADI. This CDR3 is 13 amino acids long. Trimming pared 6 bases from V and 0 bases from J, leaving 5 bases between. The CDR3: CASRPSNTGELFF. In DNA, the CDR3 is TGCGCCAGCAGGCCATCGAACACCGGGGAGCTGTTTTTT.

The chain links TRBV20-1 to TRBJ2-3; the D is unclear. This CDR3 is built from 18 residues. The ends were cut back, 0 bases at V and 2 bases at J, with 21 bases in the middle. The germline CDR1 and CDR2 sequences are DFQATT and SNEGSKA (reference sequence). The CDR3 reads CSARDPRVGRIPTDTQYF. The CDR3 coding sequence is TGCAGTGCTAGAGATCCCCGGGTCGGCAGGATTCCCACAGATACGCAGTATTTT.

The chain combines TRBV24-1 with TRBJ2-1; D remains ambiguous. The V end was cut by 4 bases, the J end by 7 bases, with 13 bases between. This CDR3 comprises 14 residues. Germline CDR1 KGHDR, CDR2 SFDVKD. Here the CDR3 reads CATSDPGPTNEQFF. As DNA, the CDR3 is TGTGCCACCAGTGACCCGGGCCCGACTAATGAGCAGTTCTTC.

In this sample, this clonotype turned up a few times. The CDR3 region has the DNA TGCGCCAGCAGCTTTACAGGGCAAGAGACCCAGTACTTC. It is translated as CASSFTGQETQYF. V gene TRBV5-1 combines with J gene TRBJ2-5; possible D gene TRBD1, 6 bases. V lost 2 bases and J lost 2, with 7 bases in between. There are 13 residues in the CDR3. Per the germline V gene, CDR1 is SGHRS and CDR2 is YFSETQ.

The CDR3 protein is CSAPKQGDNQPQHF. In DNA, the CDR3 is TGCAGTGCCCCGAAACAGGGAGACAATCAGCCCCAGCATTTT. This chain uses TRBV20-1 with TRBJ1-5; the D gene is possibly TRBD1 (6 bases). This CDR3 is 14 amino acids long. Germline CDR1 reads DFQATT; CDR2 reads SNEGSKA (reference sequence). V was shortened by 6 bases and J by 3 bases, with 15 bases between the two germline ends.

This clonotype was detected once. The V gene is TRBV5-5, the J gene TRBJ1-5, with D possibly matching TRBD1 (6 bases). This CDR3 is built from 16 residues. V was shortened by 4 bases and J by 3 bases, with 17 bases between the two germline ends. Germline lookup yields CDR1 SGHKS and CDR2 YYEKEE (reference sequence). The chain's CDR3 is CASSVDFKGVNQPQHF. CDR3 DNA sequence: TGTGCCAGCAGCGTAGACTTTAAGGGGGTCAATCAGCCCCAGCATTTT. Supplemented by reference TRBV5-5 and TRBJ1-5, the full variable domain reads DAGVTQSPTHLIKTRGQQVTLRCSPISGHKSVSWYQQVLGQGPQFIFQYYEKEERGRGNFPDRFSARQFPNYSSELNVNALLLGDSALYLCASSVDFKGVNQPQHFGDGTRLSIL.

There are many counts of this clonotype. The chain couples TRBV28 to TRBJ1-3, with 9 bases matching TRBD1. This CDR3 has 12 residues. V trimming: 7 bases; J trimming: 11 bases; junction bases outside the gene matches: 6. Germline assignment: CDR1 MDHEN and CDR2 SYDVKM. CDR3 sequence: CASTRDRASIYF. As DNA, the CDR3 is TGTGCCAGCACTAGGGACAGGGCCTCCATATATTTT.

The V call is TRBV5-1, the J call TRBJ2-3; weak D call: TRBD1 (5 bases). Between the trimmed V and J ends, which lost 4 bases and 0 bases, there was a span of 9 bases. The CDR3 has 14 amino acids. CDR1 and CDR2 from the germline V gene are SGHRS and YFSETQ. CDR3 loop: CASSGAASTDTQYF. The DNA of the CDR3 is TGCGCCAGCAGCGGGGCAGCTAGCACAGATACGCAGTATTTT. Using reference TRBV5-1 and TRBJ2-3 for the parts outside the CDR3, the full variable domain is KAGVTQTPRYLIKTRGQQVTLSCSPISGHRSVSWYQQTPGQGLQFLFEYFSETQRNKGNFPGRFSGRQFSNSRSEMNVSTLELGDSALYLCASSGAASTDTQYFGPGTRLTVL.

V gene TRBV20-1 combines with J gene TRBJ1-4, with 8 bases that match TRBD1. J lost 4 bases, V lost 5 bases, and 9 bases had no gene match. The CDR3 sequence is 15 residues long. Germline values: CDR1 DFQATT, CDR2 SNEGSKA (reference sequence). In nucleotides, the CDR3 is TGCAGTGCTTTCCCAGGGGGCCGCCTTAATGAAAAACTGTTTTTT. This gives the protein CSAFPGGRLNEKLFF.

This clonotype has a handful of counts. V gene TRBV5-5 combines with J gene TRBJ2-1; D not resolved. This CDR3 is 13 amino acids long. Trimming removed 0 bases at V and 9 bases at J, with 10 bases between. Germline CDR1 is SGHKS and CDR2 is YYEKEE (reference sequence). The chain's CDR3 is CASSLAGLGEQFF. As DNA, the CDR3 is TGTGCCAGCAGCTTGGCTGGGTTGGGTGAGCAGTTCTTC.